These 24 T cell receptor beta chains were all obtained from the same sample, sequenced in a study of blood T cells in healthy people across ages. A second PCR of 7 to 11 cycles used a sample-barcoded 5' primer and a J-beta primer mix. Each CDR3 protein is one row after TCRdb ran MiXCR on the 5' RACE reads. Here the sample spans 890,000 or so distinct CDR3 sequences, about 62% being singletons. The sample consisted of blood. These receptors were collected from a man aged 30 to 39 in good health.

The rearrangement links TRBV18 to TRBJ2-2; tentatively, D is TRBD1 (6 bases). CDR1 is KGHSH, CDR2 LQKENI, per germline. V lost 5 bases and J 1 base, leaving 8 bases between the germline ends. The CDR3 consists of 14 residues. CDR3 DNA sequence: TGTGCCAGCTCAGCGGACAGGAACACCGGGGAGCTGTTTTTT. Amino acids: CASSADRNTGELFF.

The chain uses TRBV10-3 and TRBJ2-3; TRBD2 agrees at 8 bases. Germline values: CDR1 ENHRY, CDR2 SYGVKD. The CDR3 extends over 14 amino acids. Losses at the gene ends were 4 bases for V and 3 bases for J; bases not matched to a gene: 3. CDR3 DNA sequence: TGTGCCATCAGTGGACTAGCGAGAACAGATACGCAGTATTTT. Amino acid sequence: CAISGLARTDTQYF.

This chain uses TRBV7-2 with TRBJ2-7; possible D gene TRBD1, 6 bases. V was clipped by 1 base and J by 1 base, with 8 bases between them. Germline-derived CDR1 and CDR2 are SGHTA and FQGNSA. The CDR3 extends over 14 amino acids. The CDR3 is CASSLDRESYEQYF. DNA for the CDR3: TGTGCCAGCAGCTTAGACAGGGAATCCTACGAGCAGTACTTC.

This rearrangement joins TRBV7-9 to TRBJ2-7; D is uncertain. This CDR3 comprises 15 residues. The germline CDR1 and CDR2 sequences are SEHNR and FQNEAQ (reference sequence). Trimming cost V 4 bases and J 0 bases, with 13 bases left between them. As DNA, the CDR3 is TGTGCCAGCAGCTCAACGTCCCGTAGCTCCTACGAGCAGTACTTC. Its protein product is CASSSTSRSSYEQYF.

The CDR3, as DNA: TGTGCCAGCAGCCAAGATTATTCGGGGGGTATCGACAATGAGCAGTTCTTC. Encoded protein: CASSQDYSGGIDNEQFF. The chain has TRBV3-1 and TRBJ2-1; 7 positions match TRBD2. The germline gives CDR1 LGHDT, CDR2 YNNKEL (reference sequence). Trimming cost V 0 bases and J 5 bases; bases outside gene matches: 10. This CDR3 is built from 17 residues.

The CDR3, as DNA: TGCAGTGCCAGGGGGACAGGGGGCCAAGGGGCTATAAACATTCAGTACTTC. Translated: CSARGTGGQGAINIQYF. The gene calls are TRBV20-1 and TRBJ2-4; 12 nucleotides match TRBD1. The germline V gene encodes CDR1 DFQATT and CDR2 SNEGSKA (reference sequence). V lost 6 bases, J lost 6 bases, and 15 bases stayed unmatched. This CDR3 has 17 residues.

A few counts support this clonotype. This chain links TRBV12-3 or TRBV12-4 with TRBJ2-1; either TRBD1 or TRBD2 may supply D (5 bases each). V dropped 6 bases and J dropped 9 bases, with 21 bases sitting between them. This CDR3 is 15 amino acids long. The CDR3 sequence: CASRTPGTPGGEQFF. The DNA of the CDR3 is TGTGCCAGCAGGACTCCCGGGACGCCGGGCGGTGAGCAGTTCTTC.

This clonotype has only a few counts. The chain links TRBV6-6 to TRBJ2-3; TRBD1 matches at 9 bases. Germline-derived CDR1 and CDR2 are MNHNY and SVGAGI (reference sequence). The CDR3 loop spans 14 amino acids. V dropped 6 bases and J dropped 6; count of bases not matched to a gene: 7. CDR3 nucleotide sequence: TGTGCCAGCAGCCCCGGGACAGGGCGGGATACGCAGTATTTT. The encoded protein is CASSPGTGRDTQYF.

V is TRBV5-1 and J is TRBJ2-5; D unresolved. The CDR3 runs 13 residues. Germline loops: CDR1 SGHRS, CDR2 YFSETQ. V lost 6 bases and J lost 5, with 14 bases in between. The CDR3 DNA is TGCGCCAGCACCAACCCGTTCGGGGAGACCCAGTACTTC. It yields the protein CASTNPFGETQYF. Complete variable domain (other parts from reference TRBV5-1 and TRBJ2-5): KAGVTQTPRYLIKTRGQQVTLSCSPISGHRSVSWYQQTPGQGLQFLFEYFSETQRNKGNFPGRFSGRQFSNSRSEMNVSTLELGDSALYLCASTNPFGETQYFGPGTRLLVL.

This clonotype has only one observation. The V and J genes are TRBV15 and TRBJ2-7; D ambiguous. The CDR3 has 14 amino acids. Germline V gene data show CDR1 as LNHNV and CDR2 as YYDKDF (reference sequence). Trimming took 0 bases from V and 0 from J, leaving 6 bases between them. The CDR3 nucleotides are TGTGCCACCAGCAGAGATCCGTGCTCCTACGAGCAGTACTTC. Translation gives CATSRDPCSYEQYF.

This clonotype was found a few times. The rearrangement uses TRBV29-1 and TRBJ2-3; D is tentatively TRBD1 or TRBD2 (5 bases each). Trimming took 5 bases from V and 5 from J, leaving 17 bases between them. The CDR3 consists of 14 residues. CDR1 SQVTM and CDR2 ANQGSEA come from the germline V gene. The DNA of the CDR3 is TGCAGCGTTCATGACAGACTACTTGGAGATACGCAGTATTTT. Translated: CSVHDRLLGDTQYF.

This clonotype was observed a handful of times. The CDR3 DNA sequence: TGTGCCAGCAGCTTATATCCCGGACAGACCGACAGTGAAAAACTGTTTTTT. Translation: CASSLYPGQTDSEKLFF. The V gene is TRBV11-1, the J gene TRBJ1-4; D might be TRBD1 (6 bases). CDR1 and CDR2 (germline): SGHAT, FQDESV (reference sequence). The CDR3 is made up of 17 amino acids. V was cut by 2 bases and J by 7 bases, with 20 bases left in between.

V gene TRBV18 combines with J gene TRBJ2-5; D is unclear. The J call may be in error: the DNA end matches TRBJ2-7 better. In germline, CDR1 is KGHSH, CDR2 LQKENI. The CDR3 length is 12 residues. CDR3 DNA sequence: TGTGCCAGCTCACCAGGGGTTACCGAGCAGTACTTC. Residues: CASSPGVTEQYF.

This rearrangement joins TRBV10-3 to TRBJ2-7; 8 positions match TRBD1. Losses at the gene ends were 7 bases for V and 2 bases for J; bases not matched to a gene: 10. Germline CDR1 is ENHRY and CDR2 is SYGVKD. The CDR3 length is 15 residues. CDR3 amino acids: CAINSDRETTYEQYF. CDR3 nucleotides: TGTGCCATCAACTCGGACAGGGAAACTACCTACGAGCAGTACTTC.

The CDR3 is CAISEPDKNTEAFF. The CDR3 DNA is TGTGCCATCAGTGAGCCGGACAAGAACACTGAAGCTTTCTTT. The rearrangement links TRBV10-3 to TRBJ1-1, with D possibly matching TRBD1 (5 bases). V was trimmed by 2 bases and J by 1 base, leaving 8 bases between them. The CDR3 runs 14 residues. Looked up from germline, CDR1 is ENHRY and CDR2 is SYGVKD.

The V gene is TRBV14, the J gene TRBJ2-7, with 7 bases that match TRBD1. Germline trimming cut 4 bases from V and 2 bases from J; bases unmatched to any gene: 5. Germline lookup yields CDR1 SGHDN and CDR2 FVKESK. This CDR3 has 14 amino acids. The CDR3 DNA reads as TGTGCCAGCAGCCCCCGGGACAGTCCCTACGAGCAGTACTTC. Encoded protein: CASSPRDSPYEQYF.

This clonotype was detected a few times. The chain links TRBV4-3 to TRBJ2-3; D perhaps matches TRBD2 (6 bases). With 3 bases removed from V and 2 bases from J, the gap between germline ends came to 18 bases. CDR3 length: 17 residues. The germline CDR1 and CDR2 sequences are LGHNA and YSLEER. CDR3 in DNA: TGCGCCAGCAGCCAGTCCGAGGAGGGCCCATCCACAGATACGCAGTATTTT. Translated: CASSQSEEGPSTDTQYF.

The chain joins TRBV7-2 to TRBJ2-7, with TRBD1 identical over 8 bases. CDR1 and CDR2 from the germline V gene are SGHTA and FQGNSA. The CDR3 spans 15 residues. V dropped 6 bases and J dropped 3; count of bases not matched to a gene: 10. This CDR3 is CASRETGTGGYEQYF. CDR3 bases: TGTGCCAGCAGAGAAACCGGGACAGGAGGCTACGAGCAGTACTTC. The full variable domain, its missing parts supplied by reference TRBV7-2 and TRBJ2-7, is GAGVSQSPSNKVTEKGKDVELRCDPISGHTALYWYRQSLGQGLEFLIYFQGNSAPDKSGLPSDRFSAERTGGSVSTLTIQRTQQEDSAVYLCASRETGTGGYEQYFGPGTRLTVT.

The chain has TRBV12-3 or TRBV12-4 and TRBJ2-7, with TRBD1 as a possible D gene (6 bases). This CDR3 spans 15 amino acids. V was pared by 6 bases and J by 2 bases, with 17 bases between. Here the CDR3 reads CASSLTGSPPYEQYF. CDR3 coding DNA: TGTGCCAGCAGCTTAACAGGGTCGCCTCCCTACGAGCAGTACTTC.

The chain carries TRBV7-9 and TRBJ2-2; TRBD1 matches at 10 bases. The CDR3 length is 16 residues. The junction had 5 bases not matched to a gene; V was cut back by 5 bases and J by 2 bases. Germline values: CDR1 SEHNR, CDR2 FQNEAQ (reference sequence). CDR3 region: CASSPRQGANTGELFF. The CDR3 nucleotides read TGTGCCAGCAGCCCTCGACAGGGGGCAAACACCGGGGAGCTGTTTTTT.

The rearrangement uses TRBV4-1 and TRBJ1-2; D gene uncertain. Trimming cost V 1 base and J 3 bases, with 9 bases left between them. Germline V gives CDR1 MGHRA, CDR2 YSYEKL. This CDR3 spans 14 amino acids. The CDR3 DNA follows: TGCGCCAGCAGCCAAGGACCTACGGACTATGGCTACACCTTC. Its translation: CASSQGPTDYGYTF.

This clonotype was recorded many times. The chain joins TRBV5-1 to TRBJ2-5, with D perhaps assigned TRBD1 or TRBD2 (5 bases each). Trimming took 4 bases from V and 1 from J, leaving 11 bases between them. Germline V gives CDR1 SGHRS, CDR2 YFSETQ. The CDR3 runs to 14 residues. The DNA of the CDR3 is TGCGCCAGCAGCATCACCGGGACCCAAGAGACCCAGTACTTC. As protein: CASSITGTQETQYF.

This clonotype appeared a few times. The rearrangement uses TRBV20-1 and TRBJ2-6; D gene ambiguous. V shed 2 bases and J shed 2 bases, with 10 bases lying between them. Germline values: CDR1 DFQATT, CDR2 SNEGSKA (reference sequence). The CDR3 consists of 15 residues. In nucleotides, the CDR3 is TGCAGTGCTAGAAGGACCGCGGCTGGGGCCAACGTCCTGACTTTC. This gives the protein CSARRTAAGANVLTF.

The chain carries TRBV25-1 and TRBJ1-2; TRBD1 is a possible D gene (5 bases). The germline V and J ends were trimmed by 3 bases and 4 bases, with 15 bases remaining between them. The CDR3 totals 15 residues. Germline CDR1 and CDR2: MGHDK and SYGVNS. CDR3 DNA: TGTGCCAGCAGTGAGGGACCGACCGTCCTCTATGGCTACACCTTC. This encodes CASSEGPTVLYGYTF.